The 25 T cell receptor beta chains presented below share a single source sample, sequenced in a study of siplizumab effects on memory and regulatory T cells. The assay was immunoSEQ multiplex PCR, and TCRdb's table has in-frame clones only and misses some. This table holds approximately 100,000 clones, around 90% found once. The source material was CD4+ T cells sorted from blood. The receptors were sampled from a human donor in good health. Some clones in this sample may be carry-over from other donors' samples.

The V gene is TRBV7-3, the J gene TRBJ2-2; TRBD2 aligns across 8 bases. The V gene end was trimmed by 2 bases and the J gene end by 4 bases; junction bases not matched to a gene: 3. The CDR3 length is 15 residues. Germline values: CDR1 SGHTA, CDR2 FQGTGA. The CDR3 nucleotides are TGTGCCAGCAGCTTATTAGCGGGGCGCACCGGGGAGCTGTTTTTT. Amino acids: CASSLLAGRTGELFF.

V is TRBV19 and J is TRBJ2-3; TRBD2 matches 13 bases. The CDR3 has 16 amino acids. Germline V gene lookup returns CDR1 LNHDA and CDR2 SQIVND (reference sequence). V dropped 1 base and J dropped 3; count of bases not matched to a gene: 1. This CDR3 is CASSIGGLAGTDTQYF. Here the CDR3 DNA reads TGTGCCAGTAGTATAGGGGGACTAGCGGGGACAGATACGCAGTATTTT.

This chain uses TRBV5-1 with TRBJ2-1; 9 bases are shared with TRBD2. Germline V gives CDR1 SGHRS, CDR2 YFSETQ. Trimming at V came to 4 bases and at J to 2 bases, leaving 10 bases not matched to a gene. The CDR3 sequence is 17 residues long. The CDR3 DNA reads as TGCGCCAGCAGCGAGGCACGAATAGCGGGAGCCTACAATGAGCAGTTCTTC. It codes for CASSEARIAGAYNEQFF.

V usage is TRBV28 and J usage is TRBJ1-2; 11 nucleotides line up with TRBD1. Germline CDR1 MDHEN, CDR2 SYDVKM. CDR3 size: 18 residues. V was clipped by 7 bases and J by 0 bases; unmatched bases: 13. CDR3 bases: TGTGCCAGCAACATAACACCGGGACAGGGGGGTTCTAACTATGGCTACACCTTC. Translating it yields CASNITPGQGGSNYGYTF.

This rearrangement joins TRBV5-4 to TRBJ2-7; no definite D call. The CDR3 is 16 residues long. The V and J ends lost 1 base and 2 bases respectively, with 16 bases between them. CDR1 SGHNT and CDR2 YYREEE come from the germline V gene (reference sequence). The CDR3 bases are TGTGCCAGCAGCTTGATCTCCGGGTTAGAGGCCTACGAGCAGTACTTC. This gives the protein CASSLISGLEAYEQYF. Supplemented by reference TRBV5-4 and TRBJ2-7, the full variable domain reads ETGVTQSPTHLIKTRGQQVTLRCSSQSGHNTVSWYQQALGQGPQFIFQYYREEENGRGNFPPRFSGLQFPNYSSELNVNALELDDSALYLCASSLISGLEAYEQYFGPGTRLTVT.

V gene TRBV7-9 combines with J gene TRBJ2-1, with TRBD2 matching over 8 bases. The V gene's germline CDR1 is SEHNR and CDR2 FQNEAQ (reference sequence). The CDR3 consists of 15 residues. Trimming cost V 2 bases and J 7 bases; bases outside gene matches: 7. Here the CDR3 reads CASSLSAGVRNEQFF. The CDR3, as DNA: TGTGCCAGCAGCTTATCAGCGGGAGTTCGGAATGAGCAGTTCTTC. Full variable domain (rest looked up from reference TRBV7-9 and TRBJ2-1): DTGVSQNPRHKITKRGQNVTFRCDPISEHNRLYWYRQTLGQGPEFLTYFQNEAQLEKSRLLSDRFSAERPKGSFSTLEIQRTEQGDSAMYLCASSLSAGVRNEQFFGPGTRLTVL.

This rearrangement joins TRBV30 to TRBJ2-1; 12 bases agree with TRBD2. V was pared by 0 bases and J by 15 bases, with 12 bases of the junction left unmatched. The CDR3 has 15 residues. The V gene's germline CDR1 is GTSNPN and CDR2 SVGIG (reference sequence). The CDR3 is CAWSVTLAGGGARFF. Written as DNA, the CDR3 is TGTGCCTGGAGTGTAACACTAGCGGGAGGTGGCGCGAGGTTCTTC.

The gene calls are TRBV5-6 and TRBJ2-7; 8 bases are shared with TRBD2. V trimming: 3 bases; J trimming: 0 bases; junction bases outside the gene matches: 5. Germline V gene sequence: CDR1 SGHDT, CDR2 YYEEEE. The CDR3 covers 15 residues. This CDR3 reads CASSSLAAFSYEQYF. CDR3 DNA: TGTGCCAGCAGCTCACTAGCGGCCTTCTCCTACGAGCAGTACTTC.

The chain links TRBV7-8 to TRBJ1-2, with 7 bases identical to TRBD1. The V and J ends lost 5 bases and 0 bases, in that order; junction bases with no gene match: 3. The CDR3 length is 14 residues. The germline V gene encodes CDR1 SGHVS and CDR2 FQNEAQ. The CDR3 sequence is CASSPGTANYGYTF. Here the CDR3 DNA reads TGTGCCAGCAGCCCCGGGACAGCTAACTATGGCTACACCTTC.

The chain is built from TRBV2 and TRBJ2-1; no definite D call. Germline assignment: CDR1 SNHLY and CDR2 FYNNEI. Trimming cost V 2 bases and J 3 bases, with 8 bases left between them. The length of the CDR3 is 14 residues. The CDR3 region is CASSESASYNEQFF. The CDR3 nucleotides are TGTGCCAGCAGTGAATCTGCTAGCTACAATGAGCAGTTCTTC.

The chain recombines TRBV2 with TRBJ2-5; 9 bases align to TRBD1. The CDR3 extends over 14 amino acids. Germline V gives CDR1 SNHLY, CDR2 FYNNEI. After removal of 6 bases from V and 4 bases from J, the junction contained 6 bases not matched to a gene. The CDR3, as DNA: TGTGCCAGCAGCGCCGACAGGGGGGGAGAGACCCAGTACTTC. It encodes CASSADRGGETQYF.

J is TRBJ1-4 and V is TRBV6-6; D ambiguous. Germline lookup yields CDR1 MNHNY and CDR2 SVGAGI (reference sequence). The CDR3 runs to 14 residues. V was shortened by 2 bases and J by 8 bases, with 12 bases between the two germline ends. CDR3 nucleotide sequence: TGTGCCAGCAGTTACGTGGGCGGTGAAGAAAAACTGTTTTTT. Its translation: CASSYVGGEEKLFF.

This clone was picked up a small number of times. The chain uses TRBV7-3 and TRBJ2-3; the D gene is possibly TRBD2 (5 bases). The CDR3 consists of 15 residues. V lost 5 bases and J 2 bases, leaving 14 bases between the germline ends. Germline loops: CDR1 SGHTA, CDR2 FQGTGA. CDR3 sequence reads: CASSLERRPTDTQYF. The CDR3 nucleotides are TGTGCCAGCAGCCTGGAGCGGAGGCCCACAGATACGCAGTATTTT.

This chain connects TRBV10-2 to TRBJ2-5; TRBD2 is a possible D gene (5 bases). Germline CDR1 and CDR2: WSHSY and SAAADI. There are 13 residues in the CDR3. Trimming shortened V by 3 bases and J by 1 base, and 6 bases separated the two germline ends. CDR3 DNA: TGCGCCAGCAGTGACAGCGGCCAAGAGACCCAGTACTTC. It yields the protein CASSDSGQETQYF.

This chain connects TRBV5-1 to TRBJ2-7; 7 positions match TRBD2. V trimming: 4 bases; J trimming: 0 bases; junction bases outside the gene matches: 7. The CDR3 has 15 residues. The germline V gene encodes CDR1 SGHRS and CDR2 YFSETQ. The CDR3 DNA follows: TGCGCCAGCAGCCGAGGGACTACCTACTCCTACGAGCAGTACTTC. Translated: CASSRGTTYSYEQYF.

This rearrangement joins TRBV5-1 to TRBJ2-1, with TRBD2 matching 11 bases. CDR1 is SGHRS and CDR2 is YFSETQ in the germline V gene. This CDR3 region has 14 residues. After removal of 4 bases from V and 5 bases from J, the junction contained 2 bases not matched to a gene. The chain's CDR3 is CASSGTSGNNEQFF. CDR3 DNA: TGCGCCAGCAGCGGGACTAGCGGAAACAATGAGCAGTTCTTC.

The chain has TRBV14 and TRBJ2-7, with TRBD1 identical over 7 bases. Trimming took 0 bases from V and 5 from J; bases not matched to a gene: 16. The CDR3 is made up of 18 amino acids. Germline-derived CDR1 and CDR2 are SGHDN and FVKESK. The CDR3 sequence: CASSQDLTESRGKNEQYF. CDR3 nucleotide sequence: TGTGCCAGCAGCCAAGATCTTACCGAGAGCAGGGGGAAGAACGAGCAGTACTTC.

The chain carries TRBV4-2 and TRBJ2-4, with 14 bases fitting TRBD2. This CDR3 is 20 amino acids long. The ends lost 4 bases at V and 7 bases at J; junction bases unmatched: 18. Looked up from germline, CDR1 is LGHNA and CDR2 is YNFKEQ. CDR3 sequence reads: CASSRIQSGGTSGRGNIQYF. In DNA, the CDR3 is TGTGCCAGCAGCCGTATACAAAGTGGGGGGACTAGCGGGAGAGGGAACATTCAGTACTTC.

J is TRBJ2-2 and V is TRBV6-1; TRBD1 is a possible D gene (11 bases). This CDR3 is built from 19 residues. Per the germline V gene, CDR1 is MNHNS and CDR2 is SASEGT. Trimming pared 2 bases from V and 6 bases from J, leaving 25 bases between. CDR3 loop: CASSERTGGIAGGSGELFF. CDR3 in DNA: TGTGCCAGCAGTGAAAGGACAGGGGGCATAGCGGGAGGTTCCGGGGAGCTGTTTTTT.

The genes are TRBV15 and TRBJ2-5; D unresolved. Per the germline V gene, CDR1 is LNHNV and CDR2 is YYDKDF (reference sequence). The V and J ends lost 0 bases and 2 bases respectively, with 10 bases between them. This CDR3 is built from 15 residues. The CDR3 spells CATSRDRAGQETQYF. CDR3 DNA sequence: TGTGCCACCAGCAGAGATCGGGCCGGACAAGAGACCCAGTACTTC.

V and J are TRBV7-3 and TRBJ2-2; D possibly corresponds to TRBD1 (5 bases). V lost 4 bases and J 4 bases, leaving 13 bases between the germline ends. The CDR3 is made up of 15 amino acids. Germline CDR1 is SGHTA and CDR2 is FQGTGA. CDR3 sequence (DNA): TGTGCCAGCAGCTCGCAGGCAGGGCGCACCGGGGAGCTGTTTTTT. As protein: CASSSQAGRTGELFF.

This clone was seen only once. The chain combines TRBV2 with TRBJ2-5, with D maybe TRBD2 (6 bases). Germline V gene data show CDR1 as SNHLY and CDR2 as FYNNEI. The ends were cut back, 6 bases at V and 4 bases at J, with 12 bases in the middle. CDR3 length: 13 amino acids. CDR3 nucleotide sequence: TGTGCCAGCAGAAAAACGGGGGTAGAGACCCAGTACTTC. Protein sequence: CASRKTGVETQYF.

The genes are TRBV7-3 and TRBJ2-5; D unclear. V lost 1 base and J lost 4, with 10 bases in between. The germline V gene has CDR1 SGHTA and CDR2 FQGTGA. CDR3 length equals 14 residues. The CDR3 spells CASSLRSGAETQYF. CDR3 nucleotide sequence: TGTGCCAGCAGCTTAAGATCCGGAGCAGAGACCCAGTACTTC. The variable domain in full, with the rest retrieved from reference TRBV7-3 and TRBJ2-5, is GAGVSQTPSNKVTEKGKYVELRCDPISGHTALYWYRQSLGQGPEFLIYFQGTGAADDSGLPNDRFFAVRPEGSVSTLKIQRTERGDSAVYLCASSLRSGAETQYFGPGTRLLVL.

V is TRBV5-6 and J is TRBJ2-1; TRBD2 aligns across 7 bases. The CDR3 loop spans 15 amino acids. After removal of 2 bases from V and 1 base from J, the junction contained 3 bases not matched to a gene. From germline, CDR1 is SGHDT and CDR2 YYEEEE. The CDR3 region has the DNA TGTGCCAGCAGCTTTTATAGCGGGTCCTACAATGAGCAGTTCTTC. Amino acids: CASSFYSGSYNEQFF. Variable domain in full (rest from reference TRBV5-6 and TRBJ2-1): DAGVTQSPTHLIKTRGQQVTLRCSPKSGHDTVSWYQQALGQGPQFIFQYYEEEERQRGNFPDRFSGHQFPNYSSELNVNALLLGDSALYLCASSFYSGSYNEQFFGPGTRLTVL.

The genes are TRBV10-2 and TRBJ2-3, with D unresolved. The ends were cut back, 6 bases at V and 4 bases at J, with 14 bases in the middle. Germline V lookup: CDR1 WSHSY, CDR2 SAAADI. The CDR3 has 14 amino acids. The CDR3 sequence: CASRRTAQADTQYF. The CDR3 coding sequence is TGCGCCAGCAGACGGACCGCGCAGGCAGATACGCAGTATTTT.